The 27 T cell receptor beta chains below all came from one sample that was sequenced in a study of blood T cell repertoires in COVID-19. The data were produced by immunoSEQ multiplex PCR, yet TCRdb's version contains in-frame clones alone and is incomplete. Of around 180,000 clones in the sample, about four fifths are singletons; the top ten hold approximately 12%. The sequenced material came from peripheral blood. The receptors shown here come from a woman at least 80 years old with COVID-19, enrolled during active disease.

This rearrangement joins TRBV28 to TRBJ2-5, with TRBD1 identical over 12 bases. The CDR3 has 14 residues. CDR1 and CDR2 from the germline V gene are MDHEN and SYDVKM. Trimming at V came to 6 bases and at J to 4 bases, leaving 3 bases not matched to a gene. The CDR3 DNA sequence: TGTGCCAGCAGGACGGGACAGGGGGCAGAGACCCAGTACTTC. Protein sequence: CASRTGQGAETQYF.

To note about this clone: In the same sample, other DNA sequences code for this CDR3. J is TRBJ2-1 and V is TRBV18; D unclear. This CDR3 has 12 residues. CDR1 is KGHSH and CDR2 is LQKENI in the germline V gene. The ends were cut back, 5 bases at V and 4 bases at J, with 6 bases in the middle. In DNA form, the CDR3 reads TGTGCCAGCTCAGCCGGGTACAATGAGCAGTTCTTC. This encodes CASSAGYNEQFF. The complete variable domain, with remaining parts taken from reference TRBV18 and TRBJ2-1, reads NAGVMQNPRHLVRRRGQEARLRCSPMKGHSHVYWYRQLPEEGLKFMVYLQKENIIDESGMPKERFSAEFPKEGPSILRIQQVVRGDSAAYFCASSAGYNEQFFGPGTRLTVL.

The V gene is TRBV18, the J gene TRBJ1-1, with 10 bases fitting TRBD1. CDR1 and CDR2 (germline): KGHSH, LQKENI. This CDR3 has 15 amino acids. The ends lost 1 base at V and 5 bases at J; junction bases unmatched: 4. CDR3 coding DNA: TGTGCCAGCTCACCACGGACAGGGGGTAATACTGAAGCTTTCTTT. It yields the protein CASSPRTGGNTEAFF.

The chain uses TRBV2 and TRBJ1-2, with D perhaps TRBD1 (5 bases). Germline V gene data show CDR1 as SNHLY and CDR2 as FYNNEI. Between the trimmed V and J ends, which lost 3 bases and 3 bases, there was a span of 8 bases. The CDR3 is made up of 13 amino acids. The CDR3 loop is CASSDGRDYGYTF. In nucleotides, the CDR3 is TGTGCCAGCAGTGATGGCAGGGACTATGGCTACACCTTC.

The CDR3 nucleotides read TGTGCCAGCAGTCGGAGCGGGAGCGGCTACGAGCAGTACTTC. Its translation is CASSRSGSGYEQYF. The rearrangement links TRBV7-9 to TRBJ2-7; 8 bases align to TRBD2. The CDR3 is 14 amino acids. The trim removed 6 bases at V and 3 bases at J, leaving 7 bases unmatched. Looked up from germline, CDR1 is SEHNR and CDR2 is FQNEAQ (reference sequence).

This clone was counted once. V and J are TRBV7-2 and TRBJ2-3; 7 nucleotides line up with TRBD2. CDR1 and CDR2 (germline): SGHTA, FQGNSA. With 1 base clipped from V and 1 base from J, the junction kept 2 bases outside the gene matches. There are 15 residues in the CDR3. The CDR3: CASSLVGGGTDTQYF. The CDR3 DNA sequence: TGTGCCAGCAGCTTAGTGGGGGGGGGCACAGATACGCAGTATTTT.

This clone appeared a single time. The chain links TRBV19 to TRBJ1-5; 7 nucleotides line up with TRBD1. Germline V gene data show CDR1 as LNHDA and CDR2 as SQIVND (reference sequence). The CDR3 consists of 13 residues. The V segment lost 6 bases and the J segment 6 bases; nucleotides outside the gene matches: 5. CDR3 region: CASSDRAIQPQHF. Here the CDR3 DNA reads TGTGCCAGTAGCGACAGGGCGATTCAGCCCCAGCATTTT.

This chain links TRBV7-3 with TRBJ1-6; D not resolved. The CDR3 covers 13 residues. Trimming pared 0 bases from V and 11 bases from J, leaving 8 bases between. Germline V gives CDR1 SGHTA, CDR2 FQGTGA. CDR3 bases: TGTGCCAGCAGCTTAACGGCCCGGGCACCCCTCCACTTT. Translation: CASSLTARAPLHF.

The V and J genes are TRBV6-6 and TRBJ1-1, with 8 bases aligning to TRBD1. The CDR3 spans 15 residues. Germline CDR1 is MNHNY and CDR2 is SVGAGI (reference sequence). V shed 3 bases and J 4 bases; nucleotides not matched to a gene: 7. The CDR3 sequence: CASSYAPGGGTEAFF. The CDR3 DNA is TGTGCCAGCAGTTATGCCCCAGGGGGCGGCACTGAAGCTTTCTTT.

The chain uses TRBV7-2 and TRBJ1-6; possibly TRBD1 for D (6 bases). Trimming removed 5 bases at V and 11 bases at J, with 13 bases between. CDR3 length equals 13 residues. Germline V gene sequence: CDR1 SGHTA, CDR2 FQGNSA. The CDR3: CASSIQGITPLHF. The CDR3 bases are TGTGCCAGCAGCATACAGGGTATTACACCCCTCCACTTT.

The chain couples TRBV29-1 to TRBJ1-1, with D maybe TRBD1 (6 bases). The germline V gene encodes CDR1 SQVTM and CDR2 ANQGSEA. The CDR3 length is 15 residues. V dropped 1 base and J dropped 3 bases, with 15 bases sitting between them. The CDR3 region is CSVEALARGYTEAFF. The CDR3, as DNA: TGCAGCGTTGAAGCCCTCGCTAGGGGGTACACTGAAGCTTTCTTT.

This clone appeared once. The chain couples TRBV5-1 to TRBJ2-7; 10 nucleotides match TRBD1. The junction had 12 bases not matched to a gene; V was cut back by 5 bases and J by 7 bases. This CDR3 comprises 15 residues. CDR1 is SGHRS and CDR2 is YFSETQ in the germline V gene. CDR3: CASRQPDRGPGEQYF. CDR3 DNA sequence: TGCGCCAGCAGGCAACCAGACAGGGGGCCGGGGGAGCAGTACTTC.

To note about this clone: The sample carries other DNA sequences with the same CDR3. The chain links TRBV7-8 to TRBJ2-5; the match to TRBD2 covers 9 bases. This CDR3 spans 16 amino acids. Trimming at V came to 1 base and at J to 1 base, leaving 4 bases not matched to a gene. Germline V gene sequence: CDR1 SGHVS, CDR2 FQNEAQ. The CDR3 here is CASSLGLAGFQETQYF. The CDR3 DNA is TGTGCCAGCAGCTTAGGCCTAGCGGGGTTCCAAGAGACCCAGTACTTC.

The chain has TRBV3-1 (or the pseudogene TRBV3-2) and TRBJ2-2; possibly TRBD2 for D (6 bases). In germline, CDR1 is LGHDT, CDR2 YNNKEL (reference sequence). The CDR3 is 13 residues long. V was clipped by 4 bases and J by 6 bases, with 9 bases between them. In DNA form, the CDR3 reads TGTGCCAGCAGCCCCCAGCGGGCCGGGGAGCTGTTTTTT. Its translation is CASSPQRAGELFF.

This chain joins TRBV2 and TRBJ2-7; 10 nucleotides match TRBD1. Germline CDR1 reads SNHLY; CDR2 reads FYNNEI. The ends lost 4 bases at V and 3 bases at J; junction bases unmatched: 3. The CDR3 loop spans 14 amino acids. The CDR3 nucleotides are TGTGCCAGCAGTGTGGACAGGGGGGACTACGAGCAGTACTTC. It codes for CASSVDRGDYEQYF.

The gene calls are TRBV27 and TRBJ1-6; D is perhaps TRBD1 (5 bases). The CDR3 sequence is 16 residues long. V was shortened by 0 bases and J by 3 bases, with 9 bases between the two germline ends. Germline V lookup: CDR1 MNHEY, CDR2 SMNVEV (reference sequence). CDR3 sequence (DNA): TGTGCCAGCAGTTTATCTTGGGGCAGCTATAATTCACCCCTCCACTTT. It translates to CASSLSWGSYNSPLHF.

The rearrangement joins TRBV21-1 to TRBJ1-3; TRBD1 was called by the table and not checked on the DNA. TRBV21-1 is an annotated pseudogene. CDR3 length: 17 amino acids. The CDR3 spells CASSKKQALEYRNTIYF. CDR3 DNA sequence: TGTGCCAGCAGCAAAAAGCAGGCTTTAGAGTATCGAAACACCATATATTTT.

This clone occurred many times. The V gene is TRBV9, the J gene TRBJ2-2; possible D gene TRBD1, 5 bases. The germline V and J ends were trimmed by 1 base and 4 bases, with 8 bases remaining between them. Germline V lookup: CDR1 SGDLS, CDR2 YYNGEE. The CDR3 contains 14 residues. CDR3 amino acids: CASSVLGATGELFF. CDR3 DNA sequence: TGTGCCAGCAGCGTACTAGGGGCCACCGGGGAGCTGTTTTTT.

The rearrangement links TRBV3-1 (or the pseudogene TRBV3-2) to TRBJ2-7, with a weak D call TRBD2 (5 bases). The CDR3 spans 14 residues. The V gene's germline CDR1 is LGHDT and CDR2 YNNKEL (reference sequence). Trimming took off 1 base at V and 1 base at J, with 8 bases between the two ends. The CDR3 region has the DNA TGTGCCAGCAGCCAAGGCGGACTGTCCTACGAGCAGTACTTC. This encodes CASSQGGLSYEQYF.

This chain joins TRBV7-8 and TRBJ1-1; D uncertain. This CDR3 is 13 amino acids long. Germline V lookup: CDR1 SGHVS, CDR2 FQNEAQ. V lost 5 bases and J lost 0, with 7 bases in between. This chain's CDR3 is CASSKGVNTEAFF. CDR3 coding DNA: TGTGCCAGCAGCAAGGGAGTGAACACTGAAGCTTTCTTT.

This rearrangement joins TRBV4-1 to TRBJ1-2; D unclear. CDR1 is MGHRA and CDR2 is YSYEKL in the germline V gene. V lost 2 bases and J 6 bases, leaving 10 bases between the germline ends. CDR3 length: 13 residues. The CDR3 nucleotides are TGCGCCAGCAGCCAAATACACGGGAATGGCTACACCTTC. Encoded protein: CASSQIHGNGYTF.

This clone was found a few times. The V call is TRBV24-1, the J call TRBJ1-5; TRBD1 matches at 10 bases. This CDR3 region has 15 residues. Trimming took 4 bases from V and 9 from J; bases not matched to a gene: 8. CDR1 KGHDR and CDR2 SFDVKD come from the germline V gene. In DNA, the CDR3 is TGTGCCACCAGTGAGTCGGGACAGGGGATGAGGCCCCAGCATTTT. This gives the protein CATSESGQGMRPQHF.

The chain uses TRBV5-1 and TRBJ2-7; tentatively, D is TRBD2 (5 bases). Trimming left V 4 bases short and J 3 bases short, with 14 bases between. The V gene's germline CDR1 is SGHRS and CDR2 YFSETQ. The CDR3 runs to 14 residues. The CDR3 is CASSPRGNHYEQYF. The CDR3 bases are TGCGCCAGCAGCCCTCGGGGAAACCACTACGAGCAGTACTTC.

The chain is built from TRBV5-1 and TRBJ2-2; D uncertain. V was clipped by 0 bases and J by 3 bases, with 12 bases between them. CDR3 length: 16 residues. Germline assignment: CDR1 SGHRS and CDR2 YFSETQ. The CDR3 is CASSLVPGFDTGELFF. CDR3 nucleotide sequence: TGCGCCAGCAGCTTGGTTCCAGGCTTCGACACCGGGGAGCTGTTTTTT.

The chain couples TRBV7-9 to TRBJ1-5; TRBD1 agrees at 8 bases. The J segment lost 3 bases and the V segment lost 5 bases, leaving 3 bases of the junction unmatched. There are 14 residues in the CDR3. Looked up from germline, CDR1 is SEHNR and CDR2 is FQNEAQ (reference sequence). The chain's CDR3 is CASSHRGSNQPQHF. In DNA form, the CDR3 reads TGTGCCAGCAGCCACAGGGGGTCCAATCAGCCCCAGCATTTT.

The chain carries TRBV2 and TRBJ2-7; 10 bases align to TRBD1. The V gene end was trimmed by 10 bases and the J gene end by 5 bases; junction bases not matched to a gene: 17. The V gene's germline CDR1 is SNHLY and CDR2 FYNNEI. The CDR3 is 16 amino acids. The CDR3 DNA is TGTGCCACAATAAACATGGAATGGACAGGGGGTAACGAGCAGTACTTC. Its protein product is CATINMEWTGGNEQYF.

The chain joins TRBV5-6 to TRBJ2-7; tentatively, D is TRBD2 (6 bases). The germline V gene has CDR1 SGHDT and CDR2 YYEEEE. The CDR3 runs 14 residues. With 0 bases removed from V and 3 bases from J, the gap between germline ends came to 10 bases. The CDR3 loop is CASSLGGTLYEQYF. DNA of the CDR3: TGTGCCAGCAGCTTGGGAGGGACTCTCTACGAGCAGTACTTC. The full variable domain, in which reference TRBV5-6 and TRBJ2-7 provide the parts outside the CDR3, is DAGVTQSPTHLIKTRGQQVTLRCSPKSGHDTVSWYQQALGQGPQFIFQYYEEEERQRGNFPDRFSGHQFPNYSSELNVNALLLGDSALYLCASSLGGTLYEQYFGPGTRLTVT.